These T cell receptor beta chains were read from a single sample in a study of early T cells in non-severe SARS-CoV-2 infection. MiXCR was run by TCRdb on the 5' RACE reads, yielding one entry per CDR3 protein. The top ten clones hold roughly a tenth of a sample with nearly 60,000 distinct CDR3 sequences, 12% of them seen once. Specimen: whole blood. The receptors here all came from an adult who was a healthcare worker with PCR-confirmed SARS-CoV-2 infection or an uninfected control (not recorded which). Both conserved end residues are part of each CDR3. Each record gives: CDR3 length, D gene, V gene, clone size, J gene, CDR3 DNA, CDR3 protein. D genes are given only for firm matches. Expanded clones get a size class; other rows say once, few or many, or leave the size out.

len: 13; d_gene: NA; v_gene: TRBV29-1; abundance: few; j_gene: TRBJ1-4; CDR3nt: TGCAGCGTTGAGGCGGGAGGAAAAGAAAAACTGTTTTTT; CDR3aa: CSVEAGGKEKLFF
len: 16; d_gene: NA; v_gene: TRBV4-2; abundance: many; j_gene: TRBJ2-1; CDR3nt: TGTGCCAGCAGCCAAGAACTCGGTGGACGTTACAATGAGCAGTTCTTC; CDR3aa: CASSQELGGRYNEQFF
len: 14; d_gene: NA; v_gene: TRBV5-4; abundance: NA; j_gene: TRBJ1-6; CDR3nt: TGTGCCAGCAGCTTGGGACAGTATAATTCACCCCTCCACTTT; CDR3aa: CASSLGQYNSPLHF
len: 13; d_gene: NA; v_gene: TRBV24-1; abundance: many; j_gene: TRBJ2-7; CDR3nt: TGTGCCACCAGTGGGAAGAGGGCGGACGAGCAGTACTTC; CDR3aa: CATSGKRADEQYF
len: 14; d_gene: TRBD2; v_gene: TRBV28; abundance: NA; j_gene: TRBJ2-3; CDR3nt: TGTGCCAGCAGTTTTGGGACTAGCGCCGATACGCAGTATTTT; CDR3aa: CASSFGTSADTQYF
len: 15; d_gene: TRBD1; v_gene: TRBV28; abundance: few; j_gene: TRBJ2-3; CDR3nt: TGTGCCAGCAGACTTTGGGGACAGATCCTGGATACGCAGTATTTT; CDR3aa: CASRLWGQILDTQYF
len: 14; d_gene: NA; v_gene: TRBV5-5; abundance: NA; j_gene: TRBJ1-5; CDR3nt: TGTGCCAGCAGCTCCCAATATAGCAATCAGCCCCAGCATTTT; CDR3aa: CASSSQYSNQPQHF
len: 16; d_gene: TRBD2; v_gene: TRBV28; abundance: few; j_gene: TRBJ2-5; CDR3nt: TGTGCCAGCAGTTTATCCCTTGGGACTACCCAAGAGACCCAGTACTTC; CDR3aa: CASSLSLGTTQETQYF
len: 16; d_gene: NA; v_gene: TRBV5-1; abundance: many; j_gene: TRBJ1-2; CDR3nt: TGCGCCAGCAGCTTGCCCTCGACAGCTCCCTTCTATGGCTACACCTTC; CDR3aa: CASSLPSTAPFYGYTF
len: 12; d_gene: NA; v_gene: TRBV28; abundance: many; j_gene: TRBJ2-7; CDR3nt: TGTGCCAGCGGTCGGGGGTCCTACGAGCAGTACTTC; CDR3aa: CASGRGSYEQYF
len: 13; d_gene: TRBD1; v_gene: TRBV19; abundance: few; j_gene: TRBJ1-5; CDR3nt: TGTGCCAGTAGTATGGGACAGGAGCTGGCCCAGCATTTT; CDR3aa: CASSMGQELAQHF